Below are 13 T cell receptor beta chains sequenced from a single sample in a study of tumor-infiltrating lymphocytes in primary liver carcinoma. The investigators made TCR beta cDNA from roughly 0.55 ug total RNA, using a constant-region primer. What produced the TCR beta libraries was three nested multiplex PCR rounds using slightly modified ARM-PCR. TRBV1-TRBV30 forward primers paired with a C-beta reverse primer drove the first two PCR rounds, about 10 cycles each. TCRdb itself ran the multiplex PCR reads through MiXCR, one entry per CDR3 protein. The sample gives about 310,000 distinct CDR3 sequences, about three fifths of which show up once; over 15% is in the top ten. Unsorted whole blood supplied the RNA, and germline DNA was extracted too. The sequenced sample consisted of peripheral blood. Receptors originate from a woman aged 30 to 39 with primary liver carcinoma and hepatitis B virus infection.

Details on this clonotype: A read error may be the cause here, since a much bigger clone is one base away. V gene TRBV7-8 combines with J gene TRBJ2-7, with D unclear. The CDR3 runs to 18 residues. V lost 5 bases, J lost 2 bases, and 25 bases lay in between. The germline CDR1 and CDR2 sequences are SGHVS and FQNEAQ. CDR3 amino acids: CASSPRGFGRRETYEQYF. The DNA of the CDR3 is TGTGCCAGCAGCCCCCGTGGGTTCGGCAGGAGAGAGACCTACGAGCAGTACTTC. Looking up the rest from reference TRBV7-8 and TRBJ2-7 gives the full variable domain: GAGVSQSPRYKVAKRGQDVALRCDPISGHVSLFWYQQALGQGPEFLTYFQNEAQLDKSGLPSDRFFAERPEGSVSTLKIQRTQQEDSAVYLCASSPRGFGRRETYEQYFGPGTRLTVT.

About this clonotype: The junction differs from germline at one of its ends, possibly a read error. CDR3 nucleotides: TGTGCCAGCAGTCCACGACAGGGCTTCGTCTCTGGAAAGACCATATATTTT. It encodes CASSPRQGFVSGKTIYF. The gene calls are TRBV7-8 and TRBJ1-3, with 7 bases identical to TRBD1. The CDR3 sequence is 17 residues long. The germline V gene has CDR1 SGHVS and CDR2 FQNEAQ.

This clonotype occurred a few times. The chain has TRBV6-1 and TRBJ1-6; D may be TRBD1 (5 bases). The CDR3 has 16 residues. Deletions cut 3 bases from V and 1 base from J, with 10 bases between. CDR1 MNHNS and CDR2 SASEGT come from the germline V gene. The CDR3 DNA reads as TGTGCCAGCAGTGAGGGCAGGGCTTCCTATAATTCACCCCTCCACTTT. It specifies CASSEGRASYNSPLHF.

This clonotype came up many times. V and J are TRBV6-1 and TRBJ2-7; 9 bases match TRBD1. The germline gives CDR1 MNHNS, CDR2 SASEGT. With 7 bases clipped from V and 3 bases from J, the junction kept 4 bases outside the gene matches. CDR3 length: 13 amino acids. The CDR3 sequence: CASKGTGYYEQYF. The CDR3 DNA follows: TGTGCCAGCAAGGGGACAGGGTACTACGAGCAGTACTTC.

The sample holds a few counts of this clonotype. The chain recombines TRBV7-9 with TRBJ1-5; D remains ambiguous. V lost 5 bases, J lost 2 bases, and 7 bases lay in between. Germline CDR1 reads SEHNR; CDR2 reads FQNEAQ (reference sequence). The CDR3 length is 13 residues. The CDR3 DNA sequence: TGTGCCAGCAGCCCAGAGGGCAATCAGCCCCAGCATTTT. It specifies CASSPEGNQPQHF.

As regards this clonotype: Being one base from a much bigger clone, this may be a read error. The rearrangement joins TRBV4-3 to TRBJ2-1, with D possibly being TRBD1 (6 bases). The CDR3 extends over 17 amino acids. Trimming pared 0 bases from V and 5 bases from J, leaving 17 bases between. Germline V gives CDR1 LGHNA, CDR2 YSLEER. CDR3 region: CASSQDGSGTPHNEQFF. CDR3 bases: TGCGCCAGCAGCCAAGATGGGTCGGGGACACCTCACAATGAGCAGTTCTTC.

Details on this clonotype: The junction departs from germline at one end; a sequencing error may be responsible. The V and J genes are TRBV12-3 or TRBV12-4 and TRBJ1-1, with TRBD1 matching 7 bases. There are 15 residues in the CDR3. In DNA form, the CDR3 reads TGTGCCAGCAACCTGGGGACAGAACGGAACACTGGAGCTCTCTTT. Translation gives CASNLGTERNTGALF.

With respect to this clonotype: Compared with germline, one end of the junction differs, possibly owing to a read error. This sequence joins TRBV18 and TRBJ1-4; no clear D. Germline CDR1 KGHSH, CDR2 LQKENI. This CDR3 is built from 14 residues. CDR3 nucleotide sequence: TGTGCCAGCTCACCGGGTGCAACTAATGAAAAACTGTCTTTT. This translates into CASSPGATNEKLSF.

This clonotype was seen a few times. The V and J genes are TRBV29-1 and TRBJ2-5, with 8 positions matching TRBD2. Looked up from germline, CDR1 is SQVTM and CDR2 is ANQGSEA. The CDR3 is 12 amino acids. V lost 7 bases, J lost 5 bases, and 6 bases stayed unmatched. CDR3: CSARTGGETQYF. CDR3 coding DNA: TGCAGCGCCCGGACGGGAGGGGAGACCCAGTACTTC.

The rearrangement uses TRBV5-4 and TRBJ1-1; D uncertain. The V end lost 0 bases, the J end lost 10 bases, and 10 bases lay between the germline ends. CDR1 and CDR2 (germline): SGHNT, YYREEE (reference sequence). The CDR3 is made up of 12 amino acids. DNA for the CDR3: TGTGCCAGCAGCTTGGGGGTTGGGGTAGCTTTCTTT. Its translation is CASSLGVGVAFF. The full variable domain, rest sourced from reference TRBV5-4 and TRBJ1-1, is ETGVTQSPTHLIKTRGQQVTLRCSSQSGHNTVSWYQQALGQGPQFIFQYYREEENGRGNFPPRFSGLQFPNYSSELNVNALELDDSALYLCASSLGVGVAFFGQGTRLTVV.

For this clonotype: A read error may be the cause here, since a much bigger clone is one base away. The conserved closing phenylalanine or tryptophan is absent in this CDR3, likely reflecting a read error. The J gene is TRBJ2-7, the V gene TRBV6-5; 10 bases match TRBD2. Germline assignment: CDR1 MNHEY and CDR2 SVGAGI. There are 17 residues in the CDR3. J gave up 2 bases and V 1 base, and 8 bases lay outside the gene matches. CDR3: CASSYLPSGSSTYEQYL. The CDR3 DNA is TGTGCCAGCAGTTACTTGCCTAGCGGGAGTTCGACCTACGAGCAGTACTTG.

The chain has TRBV28 and TRBJ2-4; 14 bases line up with TRBD2. Germline V lookup: CDR1 MDHEN, CDR2 SYDVKM. The V and J ends lost 6 bases and 9 bases, in that order; junction bases with no gene match: 10. The CDR3 covers 16 residues. CDR3 sequence: CASSPRTSGRRAIQYF. CDR3 sequence (DNA): TGTGCCAGCAGCCCGAGGACTAGCGGGAGGAGGGCCATTCAGTACTTC.

Worth noting for this clonotype: One junction end does not reproduce the germline sequence, and a read error may be involved. V gene TRBV11-1 combines with J gene TRBJ2-7; TRBD1 might be the D (5 bases). Germline V gives CDR1 SGHAT, CDR2 FQDESV (reference sequence). The CDR3 totals 13 residues. DNA for the CDR3: TGTGCCAGTAGCTTCACATCAAAGGGGGAGCAGTACTTC. This gives the protein CASSFTSKGEQYF.